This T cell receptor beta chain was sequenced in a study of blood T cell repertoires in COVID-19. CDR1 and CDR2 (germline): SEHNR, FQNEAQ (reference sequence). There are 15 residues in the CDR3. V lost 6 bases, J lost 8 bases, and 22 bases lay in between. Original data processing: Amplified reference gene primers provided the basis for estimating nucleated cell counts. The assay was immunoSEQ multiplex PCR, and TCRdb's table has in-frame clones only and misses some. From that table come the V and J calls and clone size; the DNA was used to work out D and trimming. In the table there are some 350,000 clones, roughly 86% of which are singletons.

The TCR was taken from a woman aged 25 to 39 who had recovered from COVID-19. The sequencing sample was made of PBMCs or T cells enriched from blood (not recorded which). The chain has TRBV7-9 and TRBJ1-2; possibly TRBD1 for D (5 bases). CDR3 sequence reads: CASSPSLTVKSGYTF. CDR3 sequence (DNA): TGTGCCAGCAGTCCCTCTTTGACAGTTAAGTCAGGCTACACCTTC.